One and the same sample provided the 21 T cell receptor beta chains below, sequenced in a study of blood T cell repertoires in COVID-19. The data were produced by immunoSEQ multiplex PCR, yet TCRdb's version contains in-frame clones alone and is incomplete. The sample shows about 230,000 clones, more than 65% of them seen only once. The source material was peripheral blood. The receptors were sampled from a woman between 35 and 50 years old who had recovered from COVID-19.

CDR3 DNA: TGTGCCAGCCGAGGAGGGGGCCCCGGTTCACCCCTCCACTTT. As protein: CASRGGGPGSPLHF. The J gene is TRBJ1-6, the V gene TRBV2, with 7 bases identical to TRBD1. This CDR3 is 14 amino acids long. Germline V gives CDR1 SNHLY, CDR2 FYNNEI. With V trimmed by 8 bases and J by 9 bases, 10 bases remained unmatched.

This clone was seen a single time. The gene calls are TRBV6-5 and TRBJ2-7; the match to TRBD1 covers 7 bases. The length of the CDR3 is 14 residues. The germline V gene has CDR1 MNHEY and CDR2 SVGAGI. V dropped 4 bases and J dropped 1; count of bases not matched to a gene: 4. This CDR3 reads CASSFQGVSYEQYF. Here the CDR3 DNA reads TGTGCCAGCAGTTTCCAGGGGGTGTCCTACGAGCAGTACTTC.

The chain recombines TRBV27 with TRBJ2-7; D not resolved. The CDR3 extends over 13 amino acids. Germline CDR1 reads MNHEY; CDR2 reads SMNVEV (reference sequence). V was shortened by 3 bases and J by 0 bases, with 6 bases between the two germline ends. Here the CDR3 reads CASSFVSSYEQYF. CDR3 in DNA: TGTGCCAGCAGTTTTGTTAGCTCCTACGAGCAGTACTTC.

This clone is a singleton in its sample. The chain combines TRBV7-2 with TRBJ2-2; 8 bases fit TRBD2. The CDR3 spans 15 residues. CDR1 is SGHTA, CDR2 FQGNSA, per germline. V gave up 5 bases and J gave up 4 bases; unmatched junction bases: 6. CDR3 DNA: TGTGCCAGCAGCCCGGGAGGGGGGCCCACCGGGGAGCTGTTTTTT. This encodes CASSPGGGPTGELFF.

V is TRBV7-9 and J is TRBJ1-1, with TRBD1 identical over 7 bases. The V segment lost 4 bases and the J segment 5 bases; nucleotides outside the gene matches: 7. CDR1 and CDR2 (germline): SEHNR, FQNEAQ (reference sequence). This CDR3 comprises 14 residues. In DNA form, the CDR3 reads TGTGCCAGCAGCTACGACAGGGAATGGACTGAAGCTTTCTTT. Protein product: CASSYDREWTEAFF. The variable domain in full, completed from reference TRBV7-9 and TRBJ1-1, reads DTGVSQNPRHKITKRGQNVTFRCDPISEHNRLYWYRQTLGQGPEFLTYFQNEAQLEKSRLLSDRFSAERPKGSFSTLEIQRTEQGDSAMYLCASSYDREWTEAFFGQGTRLTVV.

This clone was seen a few times. The chain has TRBV7-8 and TRBJ1-2, with D possibly being TRBD1 (6 bases). Deletions cut 0 bases from V and 8 bases from J, with 19 bases between. The length of the CDR3 is 16 residues. Germline values: CDR1 SGHVS, CDR2 FQNEAQ. The DNA for the CDR3 is TGTGCCAGCAGCTTAGCGTTCCAGGGGCTAGAACGAGGCTACACCTTC. Encoded protein: CASSLAFQGLERGYTF.

For the CDR3, the DNA is TGTGCCAGCCTACAGGGTTGGCCCAATGAGCAGTTCTTC. This translates into CASLQGWPNEQFF. V usage is TRBV12-3 or TRBV12-4 and J usage is TRBJ2-1; D may be TRBD1 (6 bases). V was clipped by 8 bases and J by 6 bases, with 14 bases between them. This CDR3 region has 13 residues.

The rearrangement uses TRBV6-5 and TRBJ2-1; TRBD2 matches at 8 bases. Germline CDR1 and CDR2: MNHEY and SVGAGI. This CDR3 spans 14 amino acids. Trimming removed 6 bases from V and 8 bases from J; junction bases left unmatched: 9. This CDR3 is CASSVSGGDYEQFF. The DNA for the CDR3 is TGTGCCAGCAGCGTTTCGGGGGGGGATTATGAGCAGTTCTTC.

The chain is built from TRBV4-3 and TRBJ2-1; D is unresolved. Germline V lookup: CDR1 LGHNA, CDR2 YSLEER. The germline V and J ends were trimmed by 2 bases and 6 bases, with 17 bases remaining between them. The CDR3 contains 16 residues. The CDR3 spells CASSQFFDNNRNEQFF. In nucleotides, the CDR3 is TGCGCCAGCAGCCAATTTTTCGACAACAACCGCAATGAGCAGTTCTTC.

V usage is TRBV6-2 or TRBV6-3 and J usage is TRBJ1-5; 12 bases map to TRBD1. Germline CDR1 and CDR2: MNHEY and SVGEGT. The CDR3 covers 16 residues. Trimming took 2 bases from V and 8 from J; bases not matched to a gene: 7. This chain's CDR3 is CASSYGGTGGQEPQHF. CDR3 sequence (DNA): TGTGCCAGCAGTTACGGTGGGACAGGGGGCCAGGAGCCCCAGCATTTT.

The chain couples TRBV28 to TRBJ1-5; 9 nucleotides align to TRBD1. J lost 7 bases, V lost 6 bases, and 10 bases had no gene match. The CDR3 totals 15 residues. Germline loops: CDR1 MDHEN, CDR2 SYDVKM. CDR3: CASSVPGQGGQPQHF. In DNA, the CDR3 is TGTGCCAGCAGCGTCCCGGGACAGGGAGGGCAGCCCCAGCATTTT.

The chain links TRBV15 to TRBJ2-1, with D possibly being TRBD1 (5 bases). The CDR3 contains 12 residues. The V end lost 1 base, the J end lost 9 bases, and 7 bases lay between the germline ends. Germline values: CDR1 LNHNV, CDR2 YYDKDF (reference sequence). Here the CDR3 reads CATSRVQGEQFF. CDR3 nucleotide sequence: TGTGCCACCAGCAGAGTTCAGGGTGAGCAGTTCTTC.

The rearrangement uses TRBV19 and TRBJ1-4, with D possibly being TRBD1 (5 bases). The V gene's germline CDR1 is LNHDA and CDR2 SQIVND (reference sequence). CDR3 length: 13 residues. The ends were cut back, 7 bases at V and 7 bases at J, with 13 bases in the middle. CDR3 residues: CASKSGNGEKLFF. In nucleotides, the CDR3 is TGTGCCAGTAAATCAGGGAATGGTGAAAAACTGTTTTTT.

In its sample, this clone was seen a few times. The V call is TRBV7-9, the J call TRBJ1-1; D is unclear. Trimming removed 2 bases from V and 0 bases from J, with 10 bases in between. Germline V lookup: CDR1 SEHNR, CDR2 FQNEAQ (reference sequence). The CDR3 is 15 amino acids. In DNA, the CDR3 is TGTGCCAGCAGCTTATCCGGGATCATGAACACTGAAGCTTTCTTT. This codes for CASSLSGIMNTEAFF.

The chain is built from TRBV5-1 and TRBJ2-3, with 12 bases that match TRBD2. Looked up from germline, CDR1 is SGHRS and CDR2 is YFSETQ. The CDR3 runs 16 residues. V lost 2 bases and J lost 2; bases outside the gene matches: 3. CDR3 nucleotides: TGCGCCAGCAGCTTTGGACTAGCGGGGAACACAGATACGCAGTATTTT. Protein product: CASSFGLAGNTDTQYF.

The chain combines TRBV29-1 with TRBJ2-1, with a weak D call TRBD2 (6 bases). The CDR3 loop spans 14 amino acids. Per germline, CDR1 SQVTM and CDR2 ANQGSEA. Trimming stripped 3 bases from V and 2 bases from J, with 11 bases between. The CDR3 sequence is CSVDVSGTYNEQFF. CDR3 sequence (DNA): TGCAGCGTTGACGTTAGCGGAACCTACAATGAGCAGTTCTTC.

The chain is built from TRBV28 and TRBJ1-2; a possible D gene is TRBD1 (6 bases). The CDR3 length is 13 residues. The V end lost 10 bases, the J end lost 6 bases, and 18 bases lay between the germline ends. CDR1 and CDR2 from the germline V gene are MDHEN and SYDVKM. CDR3 in DNA: TGTGCCACCGCAGTCTACCAGGGGAATGGCTACACCTTC. Translation: CATAVYQGNGYTF.

The chain carries TRBV28 and TRBJ2-7; 7 bases fit TRBD1. There are 16 residues in the CDR3. Germline CDR1 and CDR2: MDHEN and SYDVKM. The trim removed 3 bases at V and 5 bases at J, leaving 13 bases unmatched. Here the CDR3 reads CASSFRQGLNYDEQYF. DNA of the CDR3: TGTGCCAGCAGTTTCAGACAGGGTTTGAATTACGACGAGCAGTACTTC.

The chain recombines TRBV2 with TRBJ2-3; no reliable D call. The CDR3 contains 16 residues. From germline, CDR1 is SNHLY and CDR2 FYNNEI. Trimming took 0 bases from V and 0 from J, leaving 10 bases between them. The CDR3 DNA is TGTGCCAGCAGTGAAGCGATAGCTGTAAGCACAGATACGCAGTATTTT. Protein: CASSEAIAVSTDTQYF.

The rearrangement uses TRBV11-2 and TRBJ1-4; possible D gene TRBD1, 5 bases. This CDR3 comprises 17 residues. The ends were cut back, 5 bases at V and 4 bases at J, with 20 bases in the middle. The germline V gene encodes CDR1 SGHAT and CDR2 FQNNGV. The CDR3 DNA reads as TGTGCCAGCAGCCCGTATACAGGAAACGAAAGTAATGAAAAACTGTTTTTT. Amino acids: CASSPYTGNESNEKLFF.

This chain connects TRBV27 to TRBJ2-7; TRBD1 matches at 8 bases. Per germline, CDR1 MNHEY and CDR2 SMNVEV (reference sequence). The trim removed 8 bases at V and 6 bases at J, leaving 12 bases unmatched. CDR3 size: 14 residues. The CDR3 region is CASRQSGQGFEQYF. CDR3 DNA: TGTGCCAGCCGACAATCCGGACAGGGTTTCGAGCAGTACTTC.